These 18 T cell receptor beta chains were sequenced from one sample in a study of identical twins. Each CDR3 protein gets one entry after TCRdb re-called the 5' RACE reads with MiXCR. The sample carries a few hundred thousand distinct CDR3 sequences, more than 6.5% recorded once. The same data also went into a second study, on yellow fever vaccine responses in identical twins.

The sample consisted of memory (CD45RO+) T cells sorted from blood. The origin of the receptors is a woman aged 18-29 years in good health.

This clonotype was detected ten times or more. This chain joins TRBV3-1 and TRBJ2-4; perhaps D is TRBD1 or TRBD2 (5 bases each). The CDR3 runs to 11 residues. V was shortened by 3 bases and J by 11 bases, with 8 bases between the two germline ends. Germline-derived CDR1 and CDR2 are LGHDT and YNNKEL (reference sequence). This CDR3 is CASSHQGVQYF. CDR3 bases: TGTGCCAGCAGCCACCAGGGAGTTCAGTACTTC.

This clonotype was detected ten times or more. The genes are TRBV28 and TRBJ2-7, with D perhaps matching TRBD1 (6 bases). Germline V gene lookup returns CDR1 MDHEN and CDR2 SYDVKM. The V end lost 2 bases, the J end lost 3 bases, and 8 bases lay between the germline ends. The CDR3 contains 13 residues. DNA of the CDR3: TGTGCCAGCAGTTTAGGACAGAACTACGAGCAGTACTTC. Its translation: CASSLGQNYEQYF. The full variable domain, rest sourced from reference TRBV28 and TRBJ2-7, is DVKVTQSSRYLVKRTGEKVFLECVQDMDHENMFWYRQDPGLGLRLIYFSYDVKMKEKGDIPEGYSVSREKKERFSLILESASTNQTSMYLCASSLGQNYEQYFGPGTRLTVT.

In its sample, this clonotype was seen many times. This rearrangement joins TRBV12-3 or TRBV12-4 to TRBJ1-5, with a possible D match to TRBD1 (5 bases). The CDR3 length is 16 residues. V gave up 2 bases and J gave up 2 bases, with 13 bases separating them. For the CDR3, the DNA is TGTGCCAGCAGTTTACTGGGGGTCGATGGCAATCAGCCCCAGCATTTT. The encoded protein is CASSLLGVDGNQPQHF.

This clonotype was found a few times. The V call is TRBV27, the J call TRBJ2-2; D is unclear. V lost 8 bases to trimming and J lost 2 bases, with 9 bases between them. The CDR3 has 13 residues. CDR1 MNHEY and CDR2 SMNVEV come from the germline V gene (reference sequence). Here the CDR3 reads CASQERNTGELFF. CDR3 coding DNA: TGTGCCAGCCAGGAGAGAAACACCGGGGAGCTGTTTTTT.

This clonotype was found many times. V usage is TRBV9 and J usage is TRBJ1-5; 7 bases are shared with TRBD1. CDR3 length: 16 residues. CDR1 is SGDLS and CDR2 is YYNGEE in the germline V gene. The V gene end was trimmed by 3 bases and the J gene end by 3 bases; junction bases not matched to a gene: 9. The CDR3 DNA is TGTGCCAGCAGCGCAGGGGGGGGACAGATCAATCAGCCCCAGCATTTT. It codes for CASSAGGGQINQPQHF.

The chain has TRBV2 and TRBJ2-5; D possibly uses TRBD1 or TRBD2 (5 bases each). Deletions cut 6 bases from V and 5 bases from J, with 16 bases between. The CDR3 sequence is 14 residues long. Germline V gene sequence: CDR1 SNHLY, CDR2 FYNNEI. The CDR3 sequence is CASSAFGGRETQYF. DNA for the CDR3: TGTGCCAGCAGCGCCTTTGGGGGTAGGGAGACCCAGTACTTC. Full variable domain (missing parts from reference TRBV2 and TRBJ2-5): EPEVTQTPSHQVTQMGQEVILRCVPISNHLYFYWYRQILGQKVEFLVSFYNNEISEKSEIFDDQFSVERPDGSNFTLKIRSTKLEDSAMYFCASSAFGGRETQYFGPGTRLLVL.

This clonotype was picked up many times. V gene TRBV18 combines with J gene TRBJ2-3; TRBD2 matches 8 bases. V gave up 3 bases and J gave up 0 bases; unmatched junction bases: 11. The CDR3 extends over 18 amino acids. Germline CDR1 and CDR2: KGHSH and LQKENI. The chain's CDR3 is CASSPFIPTSASTDTQYF. For the CDR3, the DNA is TGTGCCAGCTCACCCTTCATTCCGACTAGCGCGAGCACAGATACGCAGTATTTT.

V and J are TRBV6-1 and TRBJ1-3; D remains ambiguous. CDR1 and CDR2 (germline): MNHNS, SASEGT. The V end was cut by 6 bases, the J end by 0 bases, with 9 bases between. The CDR3 length is 14 residues. The CDR3 DNA sequence: TGTGCCAGCAGAGAGAATAGCTCTGGAAACACCATATATTTT. The encoded protein is CASRENSSGNTIYF.

This clonotype was detected many times. The chain couples TRBV5-1 to TRBJ2-1; TRBD2 agrees at 7 bases. Trimming cost V 0 bases and J 5 bases; bases outside gene matches: 2. CDR1 and CDR2 from the germline V gene are SGHRS and YFSETQ. There are 14 residues in the CDR3. The CDR3 sequence is CASSLGLAHNEQFF. The DNA for the CDR3 is TGCGCCAGCAGCTTGGGACTAGCCCACAATGAGCAGTTCTTC.

This clonotype was observed many times. This chain uses TRBV5-1 with TRBJ2-7; TRBD2 matches 9 bases. There are 15 residues in the CDR3. With 4 bases clipped from V and 3 bases from J, the junction kept 8 bases outside the gene matches. Germline V gene lookup returns CDR1 SGHRS and CDR2 YFSETQ. CDR3 sequence: CASSLPTTSGYEQYF. The CDR3, as DNA: TGCGCCAGCAGCCTACCCACGACTAGCGGCTACGAGCAGTACTTC.

The chain joins TRBV12-3 or TRBV12-4 to TRBJ2-1; D call uncertain. This CDR3 contains 13 residues. The V end was cut by 11 bases, the J end by 0 bases, with 11 bases between. Here the CDR3 DNA reads TGTGCCTCACAGTTTAGCTCCTACAATGAGCAGTTCTTC. Translated, it gives CASQFSSYNEQFF.

This clonotype has just a few counts. The V gene is TRBV20-1, the J gene TRBJ2-7, with unresolved D. The V gene's germline CDR1 is DFQATT and CDR2 SNEGSKA (reference sequence). The CDR3 has 12 residues. Deletions cut 5 bases from V and 2 bases from J, with 10 bases between. For the CDR3, the DNA is TGCAGTGCTGAGACACATACCTACGAGCAGTACTTC. This encodes CSAETHTYEQYF.

The chain employs TRBV28 and TRBJ2-1, with TRBD2 identical over 14 bases. With 6 bases clipped from V and 10 bases from J, the junction kept 5 bases outside the gene matches. The germline V gene encodes CDR1 MDHEN and CDR2 SYDVKM. The CDR3 extends over 14 amino acids. CDR3 loop: CASRMGLAGEEQFF. CDR3 in DNA: TGTGCCAGCAGGATGGGACTAGCGGGAGAAGAGCAGTTCTTC.

This clonotype was counted only a few times. The V and J genes are TRBV27 and TRBJ2-1, with TRBD2 identical over 7 bases. Germline V CDR1 and CDR2: MNHEY, SMNVEV (reference sequence). This CDR3 spans 14 amino acids. V lost 5 bases and J lost 12; bases outside the gene matches: 13. The CDR3: CASSLNTPGGRQFF. The CDR3 bases are TGTGCCAGCAGTCTGAACACCCCGGGGGGTAGGCAGTTCTTC.

The rearrangement links TRBV9 to TRBJ2-1; TRBD2 agrees at 7 bases. Germline assignment: CDR1 SGDLS and CDR2 YYNGEE. The trim removed 0 bases at V and 0 bases at J, leaving 3 bases unmatched. CDR3 length: 16 residues. The CDR3 coding sequence is TGTGCCAGCAGCGTAGTAAGCGGGAACTCCTACAATGAGCAGTTCTTC. It specifies CASSVVSGNSYNEQFF.

There are a few counts of this clonotype. This chain uses TRBV28 with TRBJ2-6, with a possible D match to TRBD2 (6 bases). V was pared by 1 base and J by 2 bases, with 21 bases between. The CDR3 spans 20 residues. Germline V gene data show CDR1 as MDHEN and CDR2 as SYDVKM. In nucleotides, the CDR3 is TGTGCCAGCAGTTTATCCTATGGGACCGGAGGGCGCCCTGGGGCCAACGTCCTGACTTTC. It specifies CASSLSYGTGGRPGANVLTF.

This chain joins TRBV7-6 and TRBJ1-3; D unclear. With 5 bases removed from V and 0 bases from J, the gap between germline ends came to 14 bases. The germline V gene encodes CDR1 SGHVS and CDR2 FNYEAQ. This CDR3 spans 16 amino acids. CDR3 bases: TGTGCCAGCAGCCGAACGGGCAATCCCTCTGGAAACACCATATATTTT. This codes for CASSRTGNPSGNTIYF.

This clonotype appeared many times. This CDR3 reads CASSLGGRVTEAFF. The CDR3 coding sequence is TGTGCCAGCAGCTTAGGGGGGCGAGTCACTGAAGCTTTCTTT. The rearrangement uses TRBV5-6 and TRBJ1-1, with D perhaps TRBD1 (6 bases). The CDR3 extends over 14 amino acids. In germline, CDR1 is SGHDT, CDR2 YYEEEE. Trimming pared 2 bases from V and 4 bases from J, leaving 12 bases between.